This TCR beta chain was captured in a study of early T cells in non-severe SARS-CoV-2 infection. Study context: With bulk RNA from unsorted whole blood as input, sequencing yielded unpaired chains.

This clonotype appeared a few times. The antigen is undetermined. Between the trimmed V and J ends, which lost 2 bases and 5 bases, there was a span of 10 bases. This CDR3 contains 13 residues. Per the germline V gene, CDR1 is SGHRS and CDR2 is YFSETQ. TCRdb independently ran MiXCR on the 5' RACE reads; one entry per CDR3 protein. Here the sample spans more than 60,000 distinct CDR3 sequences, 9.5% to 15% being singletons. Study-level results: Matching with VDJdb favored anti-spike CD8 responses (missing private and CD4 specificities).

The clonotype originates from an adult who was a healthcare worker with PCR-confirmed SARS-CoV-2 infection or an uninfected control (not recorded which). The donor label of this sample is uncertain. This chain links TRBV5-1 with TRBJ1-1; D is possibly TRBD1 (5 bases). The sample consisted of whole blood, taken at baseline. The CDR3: CASSLGGVTEAFF. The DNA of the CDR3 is TGCGCCAGCAGCTTAGGAGGGGTGACTGAAGCTTTCTTT.